The entry below describes one T cell receptor (beta chain). This entry comes from a study of shared clonotypes between healthy human individuals. Study summary: Aged between 18 and 49, the donors were a couple of women and three men.

Deep-level settings were used for running the assay. Every subset had its genomic DNA shared out evenly among several immunoSEQ plates. The protocol was immunoSEQ multiplex PCR, while the TCRdb copy is restricted to in-frame clones and leaves out a portion. The data show hundreds of thousands of clones, with approximately 71% seen just once and about 12% held by the top ten. This CDR3 comprises 16 residues. Germline loops: CDR1 SGHNT, CDR2 YYREEE (reference sequence). V dropped 4 bases and J dropped 7 bases, with 21 bases sitting between them. The chain couples TRBV5-4 to TRBJ2-1, with a possible D match to TRBD1 (6 bases). This sequence originates from a woman aged 35 to 49 in good health. Some clones in this sample may be carry-over from other donors' samples. Sequencing input: PBMCs. This CDR3 reads CASSNARTDAMNEQFF. The CDR3 DNA follows: TGTGCCAGCAGCAACGCCCGGACAGACGCAATGAATGAGCAGTTCTTC. The complete variable domain, with remaining parts taken from reference TRBV5-4 and TRBJ2-1, reads ETGVTQSPTHLIKTRGQQVTLRCSSQSGHNTVSWYQQALGQGPQFIFQYYREEENGRGNFPPRFSGLQFPNYSSELNVNALELDDSALYLCASSNARTDAMNEQFFGPGTRLTVL.